This entry describes one TCR beta chain. The sample originates from a study of T cells in Graves' hyperthyroidism and ophthalmopathy. The V segment lost 0 bases and the J segment 14 bases; nucleotides outside the gene matches: 8. The CDR3 is made up of 13 amino acids. The germline CDR1 and CDR2 sequences are KGHDR and SFDVKD. Fresh peripheral blood, approximately 9.7 ml, was the source of the PBMCs. It was RNA transcripts that yielded the amplified TCR beta CDR3 regions. With the HTBI primer set, the TCR CDR3 went through a first round of RT-PCR. TCRdb reprocessed the multiplex PCR reads via MiXCR and lists one record per CDR3 protein. The sample shows approximately 370,000 distinct CDR3 sequences, 15% of them seen only once.

This rearrangement joins TRBV24-1 to TRBJ1-1, with TRBD1 matching 7 bases. This receptor was obtained from a woman in her twenties or thirties with Graves' hyperthyroidism. Material: blood. The CDR3 protein is CATSDLLGGALFF. The DNA for the CDR3 is TGTGCCACCAGTGATTTGTTAGGGGGCGCGCTCTTCTTT.